Below, 14 T cell receptor beta chains from the same sample are listed, as sequenced in a study of control samples from healthy donors and cancer patients. Sequencing was performed with immunoSEQ multiplex PCR; in TCRdb, only in-frame clones are kept and a portion is missing. Seen here are 100,000 to 150,000 clones, about 90% observed once, and the top ten hold around 1.8%. The sequenced material came from blood. The receptors shown here come from a man younger than 35 in good health.

V gene TRBV7-3 combines with J gene TRBJ2-3; weak D call: TRBD1 (6 bases). This CDR3 has 14 residues. Germline CDR1 SGHTA, CDR2 FQGTGA. V was cut by 5 bases and J by 3 bases, with 12 bases left in between. The DNA of the CDR3 is TGTGCCAGCAGCCAAGATCAGGGGACAGATACGCAGTATTTT. Encoded protein: CASSQDQGTDTQYF.

The chain uses TRBV5-1 and TRBJ2-3; D uncertain. The ends were cut back, 0 bases at V and 1 base at J, with 6 bases in the middle. Germline V gene data show CDR1 as SGHRS and CDR2 as YFSETQ. The CDR3 covers 14 residues. In nucleotides, the CDR3 is TGCGCCAGCAGCTTGGACCAACGCACAGATACGCAGTATTTT. It encodes CASSLDQRTDTQYF. The whole variable domain, remainder taken from reference TRBV5-1 and TRBJ2-3, is KAGVTQTPRYLIKTRGQQVTLSCSPISGHRSVSWYQQTPGQGLQFLFEYFSETQRNKGNFPGRFSGRQFSNSRSEMNVSTLELGDSALYLCASSLDQRTDTQYFGPGTRLTVL.

The rearrangement links TRBV28 to TRBJ2-7; TRBD1 agrees at 7 bases. Germline-derived CDR1 and CDR2 are MDHEN and SYDVKM. There are 17 residues in the CDR3. V was clipped by 2 bases and J by 4 bases; unmatched bases: 14. This CDR3 reads CASSLPLEGNRGYEQYF. CDR3 bases: TGTGCCAGCAGTTTACCCTTAGAGGGGAACAGGGGATACGAGCAGTACTTC.

The J gene is TRBJ1-1, the V gene TRBV6-5, with 9 nucleotides matching TRBD1. The CDR3 has 14 residues. J was trimmed by 3 bases and V by 6 bases; bases with no gene match: 5. Germline CDR1 MNHEY, CDR2 SVGAGI. CDR3 in DNA: TGTGCCAGCAGGGGGACAGGGTGGGACACTGAAGCTTTCTTT. Residues: CASRGTGWDTEAFF.

The rearrangement links TRBV19 to TRBJ1-4; no clear D gene. The CDR3 is made up of 13 amino acids. Trimming shortened V by 8 bases and J by 0 bases, and 7 bases separated the two germline ends. CDR1 and CDR2 from the germline V gene are LNHDA and SQIVND (reference sequence). In nucleotides, the CDR3 is TGTGCCAGTTGTTTCTCAACTAATGAAAAACTGTTTTTT. It translates to CASCFSTNEKLFF.

The chain joins TRBV27 to TRBJ2-7; D may match TRBD1 or TRBD2 (5 bases each). Germline-derived CDR1 and CDR2 are MNHEY and SMNVEV (reference sequence). V was pared by 3 bases and J by 2 bases, with 11 bases between. There are 14 residues in the CDR3. The CDR3 region has the DNA TGTGCCAGCAGTTTGGGACGGACCACCTACGAGCAGTACTTC. Its translation: CASSLGRTTYEQYF.

The genes are TRBV6-2 or TRBV6-3 and TRBJ1-5; TRBD1 might be the D (5 bases). The V gene's germline CDR1 is MNHEY and CDR2 SVGEGT. The CDR3 has 14 amino acids. The V end was cut by 2 bases, the J end by 6 bases, with 11 bases between. CDR3 loop: CASSYGGASQPQHF. CDR3 nucleotides: TGTGCCAGCAGTTACGGGGGTGCCAGTCAGCCCCAGCATTTT.

The chain carries TRBV6-5 and TRBJ1-2; no firm D call. V lost 0 bases and J lost 8, with 13 bases in between. Germline CDR1 MNHEY, CDR2 SVGAGI. This CDR3 has 14 residues. The CDR3 sequence: CASSYSQAKPGYTF. Written as DNA, the CDR3 is TGTGCCAGCAGTTACTCTCAGGCGAAACCAGGCTACACCTTC.

The V call is TRBV2, the J call TRBJ2-3; no firm D call. The germline gives CDR1 SNHLY, CDR2 FYNNEI. The V and J ends lost 2 bases and 4 bases respectively, with 13 bases between them. There are 15 residues in the CDR3. DNA for the CDR3: TGTGCCAGCAGTGAATTTGGGCCCAGATCAGATACGCAGTATTTT. Its protein is CASSEFGPRSDTQYF.

J is TRBJ2-3 and V is TRBV7-3; perhaps TRBD2 as D (5 bases). This CDR3 spans 17 amino acids. The germline V gene has CDR1 SGHTA and CDR2 FQGTGA. V was shortened by 0 bases and J by 1 base, with 14 bases between the two germline ends. The CDR3 here is CASSLTLVGVGTDTQYF. The CDR3 DNA reads TGTGCCAGCAGCTTAACGTTGGTGGGAGTGGGCACAGATACGCAGTATTTT.

This chain links TRBV9 with TRBJ1-1; perhaps TRBD1 as D (5 bases). The CDR3 consists of 12 residues. Germline V CDR1 and CDR2: SGDLS, YYNGEE. The germline V and J ends were trimmed by 3 bases and 9 bases, with 12 bases remaining between them. The DNA of the CDR3 is TGTGCCAGCAGCGGGGACCAGGGCCAAGCTTTCTTT. Its protein product is CASSGDQGQAFF.

The V and J genes are TRBV15 and TRBJ2-7; 8 nucleotides agree with TRBD1. V shed 4 bases and J 3 bases; nucleotides not matched to a gene: 2. Germline V lookup: CDR1 LNHNV, CDR2 YYDKDF (reference sequence). CDR3 size: 13 residues. The CDR3 region is CATSMGQDYEQYF. CDR3 nucleotide sequence: TGTGCCACCAGCATGGGACAGGACTACGAGCAGTACTTC. The full variable domain, completed using reference TRBV15 and TRBJ2-7, is DAMVIQNPRYQVTQFGKPVTLSCSQTLNHNVMYWYQQKSSQAPKLLFHYYDKDFNNEADTPDNFQSRRPNTSFCFLDIRSPGLGDTAMYLCATSMGQDYEQYFGPGTRLTVT.

V gene TRBV9 combines with J gene TRBJ2-7, with 10 bases lining up with TRBD1. With 3 bases clipped from V and 3 bases from J, the junction kept 6 bases outside the gene matches. Germline V gene data show CDR1 as SGDLS and CDR2 as YYNGEE. The CDR3 covers 15 residues. The CDR3 loop reads CASSGGTGANYEQYF. CDR3 in DNA: TGTGCCAGCAGCGGGGGGACAGGGGCCAACTACGAGCAGTACTTC.

V and J are TRBV11-1 and TRBJ2-4; 7 bases are shared with TRBD2. Looked up from germline, CDR1 is SGHAT and CDR2 is FQDESV (reference sequence). This CDR3 has 15 residues. J lost 7 bases, V lost 1 base, and 7 bases had no gene match. The CDR3 protein is CASSLEIAGRNIQYF. Written as DNA, the CDR3 is TGTGCCAGCAGCTTAGAAATAGCGGGCAGGAACATTCAGTACTTC.